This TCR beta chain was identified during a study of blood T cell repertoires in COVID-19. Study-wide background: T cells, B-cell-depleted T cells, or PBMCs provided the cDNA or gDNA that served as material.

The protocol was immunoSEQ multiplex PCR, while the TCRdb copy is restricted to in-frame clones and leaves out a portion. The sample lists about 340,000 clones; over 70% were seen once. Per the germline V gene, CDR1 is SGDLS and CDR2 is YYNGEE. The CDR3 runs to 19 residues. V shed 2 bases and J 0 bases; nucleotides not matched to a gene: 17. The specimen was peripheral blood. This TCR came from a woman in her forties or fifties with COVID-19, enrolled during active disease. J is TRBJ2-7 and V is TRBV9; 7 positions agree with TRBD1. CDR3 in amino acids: CASSVREGTVKKSSYEQYF. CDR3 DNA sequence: TGTGCCAGCAGCGTGCGAGAAGGGACAGTTAAGAAGAGCTCCTACGAGCAGTACTTC.